This T cell receptor beta chain was sequenced for a study of blood T cells in healthy people across ages. This clonotype was counted once. Alongside a J-beta primer mix, a sample-barcoded 5' primer served in a second PCR lasting about 7 to 12 cycles. With 12 random nucleotides, a template-switch adaptor tagged each individual cDNA molecule. TCRdb processed the 5' RACE reads anew with MiXCR; each CDR3 protein has one entry. The data contain under 1,100,000 distinct CDR3 sequences, 20% to 25% of them singletons. V lost 4 bases and J lost 4, with 11 bases in between. CDR1 is SGDLS, CDR2 YYNGEE, per germline. CDR3 length: 13 amino acids. These data were likewise used in another study, on T cells of mothers and their children. That paper adds: Both sample barcodes and 2-4 random nucleotides came from the M1S primer of the second PCR.

The specimen was blood. This receptor was identified in a girl aged 2-9 years in good health. J is TRBJ1-2 and V is TRBV9, with TRBD1 as a possible D gene (5 bases). The CDR3 spells CASSSRGSYGYTF. Here the CDR3 DNA reads TGTGCCAGCAGCAGTCGGGGGTCCTATGGCTACACCTTC.